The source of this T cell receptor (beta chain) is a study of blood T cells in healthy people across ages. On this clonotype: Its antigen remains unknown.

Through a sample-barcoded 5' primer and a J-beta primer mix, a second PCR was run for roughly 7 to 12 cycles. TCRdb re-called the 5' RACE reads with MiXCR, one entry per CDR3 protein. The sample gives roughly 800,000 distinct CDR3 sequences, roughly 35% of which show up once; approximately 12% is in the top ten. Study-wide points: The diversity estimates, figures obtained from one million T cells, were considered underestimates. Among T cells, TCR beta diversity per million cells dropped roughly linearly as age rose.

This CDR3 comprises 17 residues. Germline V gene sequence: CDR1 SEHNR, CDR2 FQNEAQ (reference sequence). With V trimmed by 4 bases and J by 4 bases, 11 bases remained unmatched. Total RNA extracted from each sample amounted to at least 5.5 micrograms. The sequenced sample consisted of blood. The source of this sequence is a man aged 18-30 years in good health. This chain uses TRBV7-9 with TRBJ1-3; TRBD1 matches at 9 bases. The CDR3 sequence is CASSSRGAQGAGNTIYF. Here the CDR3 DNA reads TGTGCCAGCAGCTCCAGAGGGGCACAGGGGGCAGGAAACACCATATATTTT.